This TCR beta chain was captured in a study of Graves' ophthalmopathy and Graves' hyperthyroidism (dated by TCRdb to 2016 to 2018). A note on the overall study: Peripheral blood was collected at initial diagnosis, before any treatment. In more than 5 hyperthyroidism patients, the T-cell repertoire of thyroid tissue was compared with the T-cell repertoire of blood. In total, around 130 blood samples were TCR-sequenced: fewer than 50 ophthalmopathy, under 80 hyperthyroidism and approximately 17 hyperthyroidism-to-ophthalmopathy patients. After sampling, hyperthyroidism patients received methimazole starting at 30 mg daily, and ophthalmopathy patients received high-dose intravenous methylprednisolone. To explore V-J signatures that distinguish ophthalmopathy from hyperthyroidism, a discovery set of 100 patients was enrolled, made up of over 40 with ophthalmopathy and roughly 57 with stable hyperthyroidism. The study used signatures of the TCR beta repertoire to tell Graves' ophthalmopathy apart from Graves' hyperthyroidism and to predict which patients would progress to ophthalmopathy. For independent validation, a separate cohort was made up of around 18 hyperthyroidism patients plus 17 patients who later progressed from hyperthyroidism to ophthalmopathy.

Ophthalmopathy patients were characterized by moderately to severely active disease, a Clinical Activity Score of at least 3, a NOSPECS grade of at least 4, and a disease duration under 3 months. Patients with other autoimmune diseases, uncontrolled infections, pregnancy or lactation were excluded from the study. Diagnosis relied on clinical symptoms, serum thyroxine, TRAb, thyroid ultrasound and orbital computed tomography. Using Ficoll-Paque density gradient centrifugation, PBMCs were isolated from about 9.2 ml of fresh peripheral blood. Trizol reagent was used to extract the total RNA, and its quality was then checked on an Agilent 2100 Bioanalyzer. For repertoire sequencing, the TCR beta CDR3 regions were amplified from RNA transcripts. The first round was an RT-PCR using HTBI primers with the Qiagen OneStep RT-PCR kit, and this first round was followed by a second-round multiplex PCR, then size selection and purification. Libraries were sequenced on an Illumina HiSeq2000 using paired-end 100 bp reads. For the original study's pipeline: SOAPnuke was used for read processing, and reads with adapters, uncalled bases, a mean Phred below 15, or no exact constant-primer or identifier match were discarded. High-quality paired reads were merged with COPE v1.2.5. Unique nucleotide sequences were defined as clonotypes and aligned to IMGT TRB V, D and J references using MiTCR v1.1. The analysis was limited to V-J combinations with a frequency above 0.0001, which together covered approximately 99% of repertoires. For each V-J combination, a TCR clonal expansion and chaos score was defined as F50 clonal expansion divided by the chaos observed in the TCRdist matrix. Welch's t-statistics and random forest were used to reduce features to 13 V-J combinations, which were fed into a naive Bayes classifier. Thyroid-blood repertoire similarity was quantified with the Morisita-Horn index. In TCRdb, the public reads were trimmed at Q25 with fastp and aligned with MiXCR, with productive beta chains retained. Here each entry gathers all rows of one CDR3 protein and keeps the most common genes and DNA. Clone size and V and J calls follow TCRdb, not the original study. The sample records 340,000 or so distinct CDR3 sequences, around a sixth of which are singletons. Approximately 13% of the sample belongs to the ten largest clones.

General findings and caveats noted by the study authors: Most of the expanded thyroid clonotypes with a frequency above 0.001 were also detected in blood, and it was suggested that the thyroid immune response may be reflected by blood repertoires. In validation, the model predicted ophthalmopathy progression with 70.59% sensitivity and roughly 78% specificity; about a dozen predicted patients were CT-confirmed with GO in a median of roughly 6.8 months. Ophthalmopathy was separated from stable hyperthyroidism by the 13-signature model with just under 90% sensitivity and about 81% specificity in cross-validation and with 80%/75% in the test set. Sample size was not statistically predetermined, and group allocation was not concealed from the investigators.

In this sample, this clonotype turned up many times. Its antigen has not been determined. The record has no base qualities; no much larger clone is one base away. CDR1 and CDR2 are read off the germline V gene as MDHEN and SYDVKM. The CDR3 goes from the cysteine to the phenylalanine over 13 residues. Of the read, only the CDR3 DNA is kept; its 39 bases are in frame from base 1. Cut back by 7 bases and 5 bases, the V and J ends lie 14 bases apart. Sequencing was performed on peripheral blood. This TCR was sampled from an adult man with Graves' ophthalmopathy. The rearrangement combines TRBV28 with TRBJ1-2; the D gene cannot be resolved reliably. CDR3 loop: CASTTWTRYGYTF. Here is the DNA: TGTGCCAGCACCACCTGGACTCGGTATGGCTACACCTTC.